The subject of this entry is one TCR beta chain. This clonotype was detected only a few times. Its antigen has not been determined. No per-base quality is available; no much larger clone lies one base away. Libraries were made using 5' RACE. Sequencing was performed on a NextSeq 500. Unique molecular identifiers were attached to individual cDNA molecules in the TCR library protocol so that sequencing error and PCR bias could be corrected. Both TCR alpha and beta chains were sequenced, and tight co-correlation was observed between alpha and beta sequence abundances in each sample. Under the source paper's analysis protocol: Decombinator V4 was used to annotate the V gene, J gene and CDR3 of the TCR sequences. TCRs were defined as expanded if a significant change between any two time points was detected under a Poisson model with p below 0.0001. TCR abundances were normalised to the total number of TCRs sequenced in each sample and reported as counts per million. MAIT TCRs were defined by TRAV1-2 paired with TRAJ12, TRAJ20 or TRAJ33, and iNKT TCRs by TRAV10 paired with TRAJ18. VDJdb, accessed on 1 November 2021, was searched for TCRs annotated for CMV, EBV and SARS-CoV-2, and TCRs annotated for more than one antigen were excluded. TCRdb took the public reads, trimmed them with fastp at Q25, ran MiXCR for clone calling and kept in-frame beta chains. A single entry per CDR3 protein holds the most common genes and DNA from its merged rows. TCRdb assigned the V and J calls; the authors' analysis was not used. The sample table lists some 76,000 distinct CDR3 sequences, roughly 15% of them with a count of one. The ten largest make up approximately 12% of the sample.

The sample originates from a study of early T cells in non-severe SARS-CoV-2 infection (dated by TCRdb to about 2021). Study-level background: TCR sequencing used bulk RNA from unsorted whole blood, so alpha and beta chains could not be paired. General findings and caveats noted by the study authors: VDJdb matching was skewed toward anti-spike CD8 responses and likely underestimated virus-specific expansions, missing private and CD4 specificities.

CDR1 is given as SGHKS and CDR2 as YYEKEE, both from the germline V gene (reference sequence). V ends up 0 bases short and J 8 bases short, with an unmatched junction base count of 7. The CDR3 starts with the cysteine, ends with the phenylalanine, and has 16 residues. The CDR3 DNA has 48 bases and is translated from base 1. This was a case-control study nested in a cohort of healthcare workers in London, UK, who had nasopharyngeal swab PCR tests and blood samples taken every week. Healthcare workers were enrolled in the week of the UK lockdown, from 23 to 31 March 2020, and were followed every week for up to roughly 15 weeks.

The chain employs TRBV5-5 and TRBJ2-1; 11 central nucleotides agree with TRBD2. The TCR originated in an adult who was a healthcare worker with PCR-confirmed SARS-CoV-2 infection or an uninfected control (not recorded which). Sequences were obtained from whole blood. The CDR3 protein: CASSLALAGGRDEQFF. In nucleotide form, the sequence is TGTGCCAGCAGCTTGGCCTTAGCGGGAGGGCGCGATGAGCAGTTCTTC. Here the CDR3 is joined to the reference TRBV5-5 and TRBJ2-1 genes, and the full variable domain is: DAGVTQSPTHLIKTRGQQVTLRCSPISGHKSVSWYQQVLGQGPQFIFQYYEKEERGRGNFPDRFSARQFPNYSSELNVNALLLGDSALYLCASSLALAGGRDEQFFGPGTRLTVL.